The 26 T cell receptor beta chains below all came from one sample that was sequenced in a study of shared clonotypes between healthy human individuals. TCRdb's table, derived via immunoSEQ multiplex PCR, lists solely in-frame clones and lacks some. The table includes 550,000 to 600,000 clones, roughly 72% detected once. Sequencing was carried out using PBMCs. The receptors were sampled from a woman in her thirties or forties in good health. Some clones in this sample may be carry-over from other donors' samples.

The rearrangement links TRBV15 to TRBJ2-2; TRBD2 agrees at 11 bases. CDR1 and CDR2 from the germline V gene are LNHNV and YYDKDF (reference sequence). CDR3 length: 17 amino acids. The J segment lost 6 bases and the V segment lost 5 bases, leaving 11 bases of the junction unmatched. The CDR3 spells CATSGPTSGSRAGELFF. DNA of the CDR3: TGTGCCACCAGCGGCCCCACTAGCGGGAGCCGAGCCGGGGAGCTGTTTTTT. Combining the CDR3 with reference TRBV15 and TRBJ2-2 gives the whole variable domain DAMVIQNPRYQVTQFGKPVTLSCSQTLNHNVMYWYQQKSSQAPKLLFHYYDKDFNNEADTPDNFQSRRPNTSFCFLDIRSPGLGDTAMYLCATSGPTSGSRAGELFFGEGSRLTVL.

The chain employs TRBV30 and TRBJ1-1; tentative D call: TRBD1 (5 bases). This CDR3 is 10 amino acids long. Germline values: CDR1 GTSNPN, CDR2 SVGIG (reference sequence). The CDR3 protein is CRGAKLEAFF. In DNA, the CDR3 is TGTCGAGGGGCAAAACTTGAAGCTTTCTTT. The full variable domain, in which reference TRBV30 and TRBJ1-1 provide the parts outside the CDR3, is SQTIHQWPATLVQPVGSPLSLECTVEGTSNPNLYWYRQAAGRGLQLLFYSVGIGQISSEVPQNLSASRPQDRQFILSSKKLLLSDSGFYLCRGAKLEAFFGQGTRLTVV.

This clone showed up just once. This rearrangement joins TRBV5-4 to TRBJ2-3, with 7 bases lining up with TRBD2. The length of the CDR3 is 17 residues. CDR1 is SGHNT, CDR2 YYREEE, per germline (reference sequence). After removal of 4 bases from V and 3 bases from J, the junction contained 14 bases not matched to a gene. CDR3 sequence (DNA): TGTGCCAGCAGCCCGTCGGCCGCAGCGGGGCTGACAGATACGCAGTATTTT. This sequence encodes CASSPSAAAGLTDTQYF.

This chain's CDR3 is CASSLGSNTEAFF. Here the CDR3 DNA reads TGTGCCAGCAGTTTGGGTTCGAACACTGAAGCTTTCTTT. The V and J genes are TRBV6-6 and TRBJ1-1; no reliable D call. Trimming left V 4 bases short and J 1 base short, with 7 bases between. Germline V gene lookup returns CDR1 MNHNY and CDR2 SVGAGI (reference sequence). This CDR3 spans 13 amino acids.

This chain connects TRBV6-6 to TRBJ2-5; 8 bases map to TRBD1. CDR1 and CDR2 (germline): MNHNY, SVGAGI (reference sequence). The CDR3 totals 14 residues. Trimming cost V 6 bases and J 4 bases; bases outside gene matches: 7. CDR3 amino acids: CASRDDRGRETQYF. The DNA for the CDR3 is TGTGCCAGCAGGGACGACAGGGGAAGAGAGACCCAGTACTTC.

The V and J genes are TRBV11-3 and TRBJ2-7, with TRBD1 as a possible D gene (6 bases). Germline lookup yields CDR1 SGHNT and CDR2 YENEEA. This CDR3 is 14 amino acids long. The V and J ends lost 5 bases and 3 bases respectively, with 14 bases between them. CDR3 nucleotide sequence: TGTGCCAGCAGCCCCCGGGACAAGGTCTACGAGCAGTACTTC. This encodes CASSPRDKVYEQYF.

The rearrangement links TRBV23-1 to TRBJ1-5, with D possibly TRBD1 on 6 matching bases. TRBV23-1 carries the ORF label, with uncertain function. CDR3 size: 15 residues. With 3 bases removed from V and 6 bases from J, the gap between germline ends came to 15 bases. CDR3 sequence (DNA): TGCGCCAGCAGTCAGCCCGGGACACGTAGTCAGCCCCAGCATTTT. Its translation is CASSQPGTRSQPQHF.

The CDR3 nucleotides are TGTGCCAGCAGTGAAGTTGGAGCGACCCGGTACCAAGAGACCCAGTACTTC. Translating it yields CASSEVGATRYQETQYF. The V and J genes are TRBV2 and TRBJ2-5; D not certain. This CDR3 is built from 17 residues. The V and J ends lost 1 base and 0 bases respectively, with 15 bases between them. Germline CDR1 and CDR2: SNHLY and FYNNEI.

About this clone itself: The same CDR3 also results from other DNA sequences found in this sample. This chain connects TRBV5-1 to TRBJ2-5; the match to TRBD2 covers 10 bases. J gave up 4 bases and V 3 bases, and 3 bases lay outside the gene matches. This CDR3 contains 14 residues. Germline lookup yields CDR1 SGHRS and CDR2 YFSETQ. CDR3 coding DNA: TGCGCCAGCAGCTCTCTAGCGGGAGTAGAGACCCAGTACTTC. Translated: CASSSLAGVETQYF.

There are a few counts of this clone. J is TRBJ1-1 and V is TRBV29-1; D gene unclear. Germline V CDR1 and CDR2: SQVTM, ANQGSEA. Trimming left V 1 base short and J 1 base short, with 7 bases between. The CDR3 consists of 13 residues. The CDR3 loop is CSVEGSPNTEAFF. CDR3 DNA: TGCAGCGTTGAAGGCAGCCCGAACACTGAAGCTTTCTTT.

The chain employs TRBV5-5 and TRBJ1-2; D gene ambiguous. The V gene lost 0 bases and the J gene lost 0 bases, with 6 bases spanning the gap. Germline V gene lookup returns CDR1 SGHKS and CDR2 YYEKEE (reference sequence). This CDR3 has 14 amino acids. CDR3 sequence reads: CASSLVLANYGYTF. The CDR3 DNA reads as TGTGCCAGCAGCTTGGTTCTTGCTAACTATGGCTACACCTTC.

This chain uses TRBV2 with TRBJ1-5; D gene unclear. V lost 0 bases, J lost 5 bases, and 8 bases lay in between. CDR3 length: 14 amino acids. Per germline, CDR1 SNHLY and CDR2 FYNNEI. In DNA, the CDR3 is TGTGCCAGCAGTGAAGCGCTTGCTGATCAGCCCCAGCATTTT. Translated: CASSEALADQPQHF. The whole variable domain, remainder taken from reference TRBV2 and TRBJ1-5, is EPEVTQTPSHQVTQMGQEVILRCVPISNHLYFYWYRQILGQKVEFLVSFYNNEISEKSEIFDDQFSVERPDGSNFTLKIRSTKLEDSAMYFCASSEALADQPQHFGDGTRLSIL.

This clone came up a few times. V usage is TRBV7-9 and J usage is TRBJ2-3; the D gene is possibly TRBD1 (6 bases). Per germline, CDR1 SEHNR and CDR2 FQNEAQ (reference sequence). Trimming removed 5 bases from V and 10 bases from J, with 22 bases in between. This CDR3 region has 15 residues. CDR3 loop: CASSVGTPGEVPQYF. The CDR3 DNA sequence: TGTGCCAGCAGCGTAGGGACACCCGGCGAGGTTCCGCAGTATTTT.

Regarding this clone: This clone may be a read error of a much larger clone one base away. The gene calls are TRBV5-4 and TRBJ2-5, with unresolved D. The CDR3 consists of 11 residues. Germline CDR1 and CDR2: SGHNT and YYREEE (reference sequence). Trimming took 0 bases from V and 7 from J, leaving 4 bases between them. CDR3 region: CASSLGGTQYF. The CDR3 coding sequence is TGTGCCAGCAGCTTGGGGGGGACCCAGTACTTC.

This clone has just a few counts. V gene TRBV7-6 combines with J gene TRBJ2-1; 12 nucleotides agree with TRBD2. J lost 9 bases, V lost 5 bases, and 5 bases had no gene match. Per germline, CDR1 SGHVS and CDR2 FNYEAQ. The CDR3 is 14 residues long. The chain's CDR3 is CASSQTSGSSEQFF. DNA of the CDR3: TGTGCCAGCAGCCAGACTAGCGGGAGCAGTGAGCAGTTCTTC.

The rearrangement uses TRBV7-3 and TRBJ2-7; D is uncertain. The CDR3 sequence is 13 residues long. The V gene's germline CDR1 is SGHTA and CDR2 FQGTGA. The V and J ends lost 2 bases and 2 bases respectively, with 7 bases between them. In DNA form, the CDR3 reads TGTGCCAGCAGCTTAGGGCAGCCCTACGAGCAGTACTTC. Translation: CASSLGQPYEQYF.

This clone occurred a few times. The chain joins TRBV4-1 to TRBJ1-4; 7 bases are a match to TRBD1. Germline V gene data show CDR1 as MGHRA and CDR2 as YSYEKL. Trimming removed 1 base from V and 7 bases from J; junction bases left unmatched: 6. CDR3 size: 15 residues. This chain's CDR3 is CASSQGQGGSEKLFF. In DNA form, the CDR3 reads TGCGCCAGCAGCCAAGGACAGGGAGGGAGTGAAAAACTGTTTTTT.

This clone was observed many times. At the DNA level, this CDR3 is encoded by other sequences in the same sample as well. The chain uses TRBV27 and TRBJ1-5, with a weak D call TRBD1 (5 bases). The length of the CDR3 is 16 residues. CDR1 and CDR2 from the germline V gene are MNHEY and SMNVEV (reference sequence). V was shortened by 2 bases and J by 0 bases, with 11 bases between the two germline ends. CDR3 bases: TGTGCCAGCAGTTTACCCCAGGGACCTAGCAATCAGCCCCAGCATTTT. This codes for CASSLPQGPSNQPQHF.

The chain uses TRBV30 and TRBJ1-3; possibly TRBD1 for D (6 bases). Per germline, CDR1 GTSNPN and CDR2 SVGIG (reference sequence). V lost 4 bases, J lost 4 bases, and 17 bases lay in between. The CDR3 length is 15 residues. CDR3 amino acids: CAWNRGGLSGNTIYF. In DNA, the CDR3 is TGTGCCTGGAATAGGGGGGGGTTATCAGGAAACACCATATATTTT.

The chain combines TRBV7-8 with TRBJ2-7; 10 positions match TRBD1. Germline CDR1 is SGHVS and CDR2 is FQNEAQ. The CDR3 runs to 14 residues. The V segment lost 4 bases and the J segment 4 bases; nucleotides outside the gene matches: 4. The CDR3 spells CASSSSGQGYEQYF. CDR3 nucleotides: TGTGCCAGCAGCTCCTCGGGACAGGGGTACGAGCAGTACTTC. Using reference TRBV7-8 and TRBJ2-7 for the parts outside the CDR3, the full variable domain is GAGVSQSPRYKVAKRGQDVALRCDPISGHVSLFWYQQALGQGPEFLTYFQNEAQLDKSGLPSDRFFAERPEGSVSTLKIQRTQQEDSAVYLCASSSSGQGYEQYFGPGTRLTVT.

V and J are TRBV4-2 and TRBJ2-7, with 7 bases matching TRBD2. CDR1 and CDR2 (germline): LGHNA, YNFKEQ. Trimming at V came to 3 bases and at J to 0 bases, leaving 2 bases not matched to a gene. CDR3 length: 14 amino acids. The CDR3 DNA is TGTGCCAGCAGCCAGCTAGCGGCCTCCTACGAGCAGTACTTC. Translated: CASSQLAASYEQYF.

The CDR3 region is CASSPRQVSGANVLTF. The DNA of the CDR3 is TGTGCCAGCTCACCACGACAGGTCTCTGGGGCCAACGTCCTGACTTTC. J is TRBJ2-6 and V is TRBV18; D is possibly TRBD1 (6 bases). Trimming shortened V by 1 base and J by 0 bases, and 7 bases separated the two germline ends. CDR3 length equals 16 residues. Per the germline V gene, CDR1 is KGHSH and CDR2 is LQKENI. Based on the CDR3 plus reference TRBV18 and TRBJ2-6, the full variable domain is NAGVMQNPRHLVRRRGQEARLRCSPMKGHSHVYWYRQLPEEGLKFMVYLQKENIIDESGMPKERFSAEFPKEGPSILRIQQVVRGDSAAYFCASSPRQVSGANVLTFGAGSRLTVL.

This sequence joins TRBV4-1 and TRBJ2-7; D ambiguous. V lost 0 bases, J lost 3 bases, and 12 bases lay in between. Germline V gene lookup returns CDR1 MGHRA and CDR2 YSYEKL. The CDR3 contains 15 residues. The CDR3 DNA reads TGCGCCAGCAGCCAAGAGGGGATTAGACTCTACGAGCAGTACTTC. It is translated as CASSQEGIRLYEQYF.

The table lists this clone with a few counts. The rearrangement uses TRBV30 and TRBJ1-5, with TRBD1 identical over 9 bases. J lost 0 bases, V lost 2 bases, and 11 bases had no gene match. This CDR3 comprises 18 residues. Germline assignment: CDR1 GTSNPN and CDR2 SVGIG (reference sequence). The CDR3 loop reads CAWSRDRDFTYSNQPQHF. The CDR3 bases are TGTGCCTGGAGTCGGGACAGGGATTTTACATATAGCAATCAGCCCCAGCATTTT.

This clone was seen a few times. The CDR3 sequence is CASSQESTPSVQYF. CDR3 bases: TGCGCCAGCAGCCAAGAAAGCACCCCTAGCGTGCAGTACTTC. The V gene is TRBV4-3, the J gene TRBJ2-7; a possible D gene is TRBD2 (6 bases). CDR3 length equals 14 residues. The V and J ends lost 0 bases and 9 bases respectively, with 15 bases between them. CDR1 is LGHNA and CDR2 is YSLEER in the germline V gene.

The chain carries TRBV28 and TRBJ2-3; D gene ambiguous. Trimming shortened V by 0 bases and J by 0 bases, and 16 bases separated the two germline ends. Germline CDR1 MDHEN, CDR2 SYDVKM. This CDR3 has 18 residues. Here the CDR3 DNA reads TGTGCCAGCAGTTTATGGGCCCCGTCCCTCGCGAGCACAGATACGCAGTATTTT. Translation gives CASSLWAPSLASTDTQYF.